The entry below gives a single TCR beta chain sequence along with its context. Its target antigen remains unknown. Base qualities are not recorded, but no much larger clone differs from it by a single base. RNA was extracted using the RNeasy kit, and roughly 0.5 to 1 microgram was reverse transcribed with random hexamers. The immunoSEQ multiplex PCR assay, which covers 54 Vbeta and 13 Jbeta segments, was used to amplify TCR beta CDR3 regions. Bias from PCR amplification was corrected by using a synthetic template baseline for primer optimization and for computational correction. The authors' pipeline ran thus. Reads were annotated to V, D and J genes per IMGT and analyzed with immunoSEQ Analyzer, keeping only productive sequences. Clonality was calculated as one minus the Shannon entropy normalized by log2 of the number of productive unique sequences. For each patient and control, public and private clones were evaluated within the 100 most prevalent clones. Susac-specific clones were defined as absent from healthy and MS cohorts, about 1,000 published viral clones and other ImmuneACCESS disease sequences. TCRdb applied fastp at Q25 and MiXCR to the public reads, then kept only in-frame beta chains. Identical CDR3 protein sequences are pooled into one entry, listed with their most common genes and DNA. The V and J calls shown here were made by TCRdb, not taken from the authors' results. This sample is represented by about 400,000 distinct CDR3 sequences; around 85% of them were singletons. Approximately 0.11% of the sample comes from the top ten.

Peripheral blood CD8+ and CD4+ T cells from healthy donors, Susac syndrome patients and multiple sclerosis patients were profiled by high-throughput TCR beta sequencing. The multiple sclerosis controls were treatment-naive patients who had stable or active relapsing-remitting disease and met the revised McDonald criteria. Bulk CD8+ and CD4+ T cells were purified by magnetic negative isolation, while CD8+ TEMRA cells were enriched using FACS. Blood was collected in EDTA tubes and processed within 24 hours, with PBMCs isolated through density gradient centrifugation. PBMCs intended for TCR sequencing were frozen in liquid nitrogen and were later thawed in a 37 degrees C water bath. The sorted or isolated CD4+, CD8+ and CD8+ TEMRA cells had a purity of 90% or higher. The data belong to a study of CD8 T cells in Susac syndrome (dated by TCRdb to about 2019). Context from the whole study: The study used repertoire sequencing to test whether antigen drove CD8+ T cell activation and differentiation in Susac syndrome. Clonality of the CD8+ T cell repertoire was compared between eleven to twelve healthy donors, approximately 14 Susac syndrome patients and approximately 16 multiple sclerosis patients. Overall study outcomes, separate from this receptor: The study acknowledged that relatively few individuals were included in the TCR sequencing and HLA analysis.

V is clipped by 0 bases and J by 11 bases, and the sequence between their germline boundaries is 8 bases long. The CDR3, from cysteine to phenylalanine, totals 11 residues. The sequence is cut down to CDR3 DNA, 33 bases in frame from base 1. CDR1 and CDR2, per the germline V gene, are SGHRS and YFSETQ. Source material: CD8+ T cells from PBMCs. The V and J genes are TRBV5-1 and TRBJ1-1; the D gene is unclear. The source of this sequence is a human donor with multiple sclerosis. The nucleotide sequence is TGCGCCAGCAGCTTGGAAGGGTTCGCTTTCTTT. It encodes CASSLEGFAFF.